This T cell receptor beta chain was captured in a study of shared clonotypes between healthy human individuals. Study-level results: The authors expected sequencing depth to affect clonotype sharing among donors. Non-shared clonotypes had lower generation probabilities than those shared by all four donors.

In the case of this clone: Its antigen is still unknown.

All of the donors resided in Nashville, Tennessee, and each was a Caucasian adult. V was pared by 7 bases and J by 3 bases, with 18 bases between. Germline V CDR1 and CDR2: MNHEY, SMNVEV (reference sequence). The CDR3 sequence is 16 residues long. Profiled with immunoSEQ multiplex PCR; TCRdb holds only in-frame clones, not every one. The data show approximately 1.5 million clones, 95% to 99% seen once. The receptor comes from a man aged 30-40 years in good health. This chain uses TRBV27 with TRBJ2-2; D is unresolved. Sequenced: naive CD4+ T cells sorted from blood. The subset was: CD45RA+ positively selected. The CDR3 sequence is CASTKWDRSYTGELFF. For the CDR3, the DNA is TGTGCCAGCACGAAATGGGATAGATCGTACACCGGGGAGCTGTTTTTT.